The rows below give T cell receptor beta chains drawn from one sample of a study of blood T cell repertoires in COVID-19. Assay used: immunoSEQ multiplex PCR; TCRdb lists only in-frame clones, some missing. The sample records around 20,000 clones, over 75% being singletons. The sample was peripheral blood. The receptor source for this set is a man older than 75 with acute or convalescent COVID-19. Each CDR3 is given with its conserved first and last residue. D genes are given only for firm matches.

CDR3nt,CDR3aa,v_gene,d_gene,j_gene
TGTGCCTCTAATAGAGGAGCAGGGCCCTACGAGCAGTACTTC,CASNRGAGPYEQYF,TRBV19,-,TRBJ2-7
TGTGCCAGCAGCTTGTATTGGCAGTACCAAGAGACCCAGTACTTC,CASSLYWQYQETQYF,TRBV5-6,-,TRBJ2-5
TGCGCCAGCAGCTTACAGGGGCACGAGCAGTACTTC,CASSLQGHEQYF,TRBV5-1,TRBD1,TRBJ2-7
TGTGCCAGCAGCCAGGCACACAATTATGGCTACACCTTC,CASSQAHNYGYTF,TRBV3-1/TRBV3-2,-,TRBJ1-2
TGTGCCAGCAGCCACAGGGGAAGGAACACCATATATTTT,CASSHRGRNTIYF,TRBV7-8,TRBD1,TRBJ1-3
TGTGCCAGCAGCTTCGGAGGGACAGGATCCGCGCAGCGCCCTTTCTTC,CASSFGGTGSAQRPFF,TRBV7-9,TRBD1,TRBJ2-7
TGTGCCAGCAGCCAAGAGGAGGATCAGCCCCAGCATTTT,CASSQEEDQPQHF,TRBV4-2,-,TRBJ1-5
TGTGCCAGCAGCTCCCGACGGACTAGCGGGGGCACAGATACGCAGTATTTT,CASSSRRTSGGTDTQYF,TRBV5-4,TRBD2,TRBJ2-3
TGTGCCAGCAGTGTAGTAGGGGGGGTTGGCTACACCTTC,CASSVVGGVGYTF,TRBV2,-,TRBJ1-2
TGCAGCGCCGGAGGAGGGGGCTGGGATGGCTACACCTTC,CSAGGGGWDGYTF,TRBV29-1,TRBD1,TRBJ1-2
TGTGCCAGCAGTGAGAGGCAGGGGGCACGAGGGACTGAAGCTTTCTTT,CASSERQGARGTEAFF,TRBV2,TRBD1,TRBJ1-1
TGTGCCTGGCGGACATCCTCCTACGAGCAGTACTTC,CAWRTSSYEQYF,TRBV30,-,TRBJ2-7
TGCGCCAGCAGCTTGGGGCCAGGGGAACCCTACGAGCAGTACTTC,CASSLGPGEPYEQYF,TRBV5-1,-,TRBJ2-7
TGTGCCAGCAGCCCAAGGGACAAGTCTGGTAGTGAGCAGTTCTTC,CASSPRDKSGSEQFF,TRBV5-5,-,TRBJ2-1
TGTGCCAGCAGCCAAGCTCGGGTGTTGGATACGCAGTATTTT,CASSQARVLDTQYF,TRBV4-2,-,TRBJ2-3
TGTGCCATCAGTGAAGGAGAGGTTTATGGCTACACCTTC,CAISEGEVYGYTF,TRBV10-3,-,TRBJ1-2
TGTGCCAGCAGCTTAGTTGCGGGATCAAGGGGCGGCACTGAAGCTTTCTTT,CASSLVAGSRGGTEAFF,TRBV7-2,-,TRBJ1-1
TGTGCCAGCAGTTATAGGACTGGGAACACTGAAGCTTTCTTT,CASSYRTGNTEAFF,TRBV6-6,-,TRBJ1-1
TGTGCCAGCAGCCGAACGGACAGGGGTCGTATGAACACTGAAGCTTTCTTT,CASSRTDRGRMNTEAFF,TRBV7-3,TRBD1,TRBJ1-1
TGTGCCAGCAGTGACCGGGACTATGGCTACACCTTC,CASSDRDYGYTF,TRBV6-1,-,TRBJ1-2
TGTGCCAGCAAGAGACTAGCGGGGGACACAGATACGCAGTATTTT,CASKRLAGDTDTQYF,TRBV6-4,TRBD2,TRBJ2-3
TGTGCCAGCAGCCGGACAGGGGATGGAAACACCATATATTTT,CASSRTGDGNTIYF,TRBV27,TRBD1,TRBJ1-3
TGTGCCTGGAGTGTCGGCCTAGCACCAGATACGCAGTATTTT,CAWSVGLAPDTQYF,TRBV30,-,TRBJ2-3
TGTGCCAGCTATCCAGGGGGCAGGAGCAATCAGCCCCAGCATTTT,CASYPGGRSNQPQHF,TRBV28,TRBD1,TRBJ1-5